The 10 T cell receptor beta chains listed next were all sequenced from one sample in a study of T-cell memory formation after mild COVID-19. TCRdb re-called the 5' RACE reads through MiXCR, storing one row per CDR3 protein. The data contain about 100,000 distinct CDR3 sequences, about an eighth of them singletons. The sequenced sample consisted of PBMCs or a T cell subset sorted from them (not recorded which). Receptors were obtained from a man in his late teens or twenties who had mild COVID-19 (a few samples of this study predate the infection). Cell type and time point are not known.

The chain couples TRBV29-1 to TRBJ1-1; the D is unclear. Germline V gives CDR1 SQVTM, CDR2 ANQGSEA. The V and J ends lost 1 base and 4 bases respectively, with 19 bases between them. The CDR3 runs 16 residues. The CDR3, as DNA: TGCAGCGTTGAAGGGGAATCGGTCCTATCGGGCACTGAAGCTTTCTTT. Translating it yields CSVEGESVLSGTEAFF.

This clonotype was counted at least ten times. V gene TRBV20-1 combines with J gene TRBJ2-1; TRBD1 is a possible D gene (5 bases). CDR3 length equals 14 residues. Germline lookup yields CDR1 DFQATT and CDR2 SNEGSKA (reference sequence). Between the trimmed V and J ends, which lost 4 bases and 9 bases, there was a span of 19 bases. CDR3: CSATPPAGFFEQFF. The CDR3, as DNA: TGCAGTGCTACCCCTCCGGCAGGGTTTTTTGAGCAGTTCTTC.

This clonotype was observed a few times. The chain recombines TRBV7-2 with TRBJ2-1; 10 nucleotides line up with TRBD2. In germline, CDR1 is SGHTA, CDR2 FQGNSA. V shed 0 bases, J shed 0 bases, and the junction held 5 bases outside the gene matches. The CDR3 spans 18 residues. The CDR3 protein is CASSLAGLAVSSYNEQFF. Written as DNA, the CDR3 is TGTGCCAGCAGCTTAGCTGGACTAGCGGTCAGCTCCTACAATGAGCAGTTCTTC.

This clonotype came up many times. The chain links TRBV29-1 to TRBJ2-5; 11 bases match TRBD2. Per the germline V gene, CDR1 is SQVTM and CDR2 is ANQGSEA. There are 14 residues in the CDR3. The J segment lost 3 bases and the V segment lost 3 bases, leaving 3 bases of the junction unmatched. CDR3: CSVEELAGEETQYF. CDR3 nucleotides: TGCAGCGTTGAGGAACTAGCGGGGGAAGAGACCCAGTACTTC.

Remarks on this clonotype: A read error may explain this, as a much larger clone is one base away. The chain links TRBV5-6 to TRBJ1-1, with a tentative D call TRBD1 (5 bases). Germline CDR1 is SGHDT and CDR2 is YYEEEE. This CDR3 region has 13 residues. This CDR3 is CASSLAGNTEALF. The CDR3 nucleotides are TGTGCCAGCAGCTTGGCAGGGAACACTGAAGCTTTATTT. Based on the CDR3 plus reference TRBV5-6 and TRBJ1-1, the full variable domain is DAGVTQSPTHLIKTRGQQVTLRCSPKSGHDTVSWYQQALGQGPQFIFQYYEEEERQRGNFPDRFSGHQFPNYSSELNVNALLLGDSALYLCASSLAGNTEALFGQGTRLTVV.

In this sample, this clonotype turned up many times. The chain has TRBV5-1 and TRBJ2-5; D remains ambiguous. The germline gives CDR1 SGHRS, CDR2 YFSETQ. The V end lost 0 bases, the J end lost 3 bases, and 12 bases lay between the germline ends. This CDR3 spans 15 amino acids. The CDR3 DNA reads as TGCGCCAGCAGCTTGGCCGTATTAACGGAAGAGACCCAGTACTTC. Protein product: CASSLAVLTEETQYF.

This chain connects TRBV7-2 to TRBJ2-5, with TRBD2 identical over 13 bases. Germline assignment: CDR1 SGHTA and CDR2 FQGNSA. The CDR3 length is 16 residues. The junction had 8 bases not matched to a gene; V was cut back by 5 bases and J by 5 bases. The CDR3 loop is CASSALAGGRWETQYF. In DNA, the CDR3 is TGTGCCAGCAGCGCACTAGCGGGGGGGAGATGGGAGACCCAGTACTTC.

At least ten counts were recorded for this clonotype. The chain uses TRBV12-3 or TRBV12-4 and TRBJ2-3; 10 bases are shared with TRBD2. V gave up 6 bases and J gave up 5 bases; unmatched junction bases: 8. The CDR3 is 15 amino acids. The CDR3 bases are TGTGCCAGCAGCATACTAGCGGGGTCGGAAGATACGCAGTATTTT. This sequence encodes CASSILAGSEDTQYF.

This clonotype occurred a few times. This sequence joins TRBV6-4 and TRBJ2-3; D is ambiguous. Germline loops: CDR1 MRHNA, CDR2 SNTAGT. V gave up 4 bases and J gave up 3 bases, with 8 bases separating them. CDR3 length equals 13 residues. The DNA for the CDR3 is TGTGCCAGCAGTGTTTCCGCGACAGATACGCAGTATTTT. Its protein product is CASSVSATDTQYF.

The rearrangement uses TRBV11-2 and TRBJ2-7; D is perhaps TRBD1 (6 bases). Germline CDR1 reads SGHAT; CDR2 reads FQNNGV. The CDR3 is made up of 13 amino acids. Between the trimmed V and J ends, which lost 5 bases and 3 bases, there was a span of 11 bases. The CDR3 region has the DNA TGTGCCAGCAGCACCTGGACAGTCTACGAGCAGTACTTC. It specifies CASSTWTVYEQYF.